The T cell receptor beta chain under discussion was sequenced for a study of T cell changes during pregnancy in multiple sclerosis. The CDR3 has 14 amino acids. The V end was cut by 2 bases, the J end by 4 bases, with 10 bases between. Germline V gene data show CDR1 as SGHTA and CDR2 as FQGNSA. The protocol was immunoSEQ multiplex PCR, while the TCRdb copy is restricted to in-frame clones and leaves out a portion. The sample has tens of thousands of clones; around 92% are singletons. This clonotype originated in a female donor in good health, enrolled as a control in a pregnancy study. The chain has TRBV7-2 and TRBJ2-3; D gene unclear. The material was peripheral blood, obtained in the third trimester of pregnancy. CDR3 DNA: TGTGCCAGCAGCTTATACGAGTTTGCAGATACGCAGTATTTT. This sequence encodes CASSLYEFADTQYF. Filled out from reference TRBV7-2 and TRBJ2-3, the complete variable domain reads GAGVSQSPSNKVTEKGKDVELRCDPISGHTALYWYRQSLGQGLEFLIYFQGNSAPDKSGLPSDRFSAERTGGSVSTLTIQRTQQEDSAVYLCASSLYEFADTQYFGPGTRLTVL.